The 5 T cell receptor beta chains listed next were all sequenced from one sample in a study of blood T cell repertoires in COVID-19. Method: immunoSEQ multiplex PCR; TCRdb's copy keeps in-frame clones and lacks some. In the table there are roughly 150,000 clones, about 85% of which are singletons. Sequencing was done on a sample of peripheral blood. The receptors come from a man of 80 years or more with COVID-19, enrolled during active disease.

This chain joins TRBV24-1 and TRBJ1-2; D not resolved. The CDR3 runs to 15 residues. V was pared by 2 bases and J by 0 bases, with 9 bases between. In germline, CDR1 is KGHDR, CDR2 SFDVKD. CDR3 DNA: TGTGCCACCAGTGATTCGGCGGATACTAACTATGGCTACACCTTC. Translated: CATSDSADTNYGYTF.

J is TRBJ1-1 and V is TRBV4-2; no clear D gene. Trimming shortened V by 4 bases and J by 1 base, and 10 bases separated the two germline ends. In germline, CDR1 is LGHNA, CDR2 YNFKEQ. The CDR3 has 14 residues. This CDR3 is CASSRTETNTEAFF. In DNA, the CDR3 is TGTGCCAGCAGCCGTACAGAGACGAACACTGAAGCTTTCTTT.

The chain is built from TRBV5-4 and TRBJ2-1, with no clear D. Deletions cut 4 bases from V and 4 bases from J, with 12 bases between. This CDR3 comprises 14 residues. Germline assignment: CDR1 SGHNT and CDR2 YYREEE (reference sequence). The CDR3 spells CASSPLPRYNEQFF. CDR3 DNA sequence: TGTGCCAGCAGCCCGCTCCCCAGATACAATGAGCAGTTCTTC. Together with reference TRBV5-4 and TRBJ2-1, the CDR3 gives the full variable domain: ETGVTQSPTHLIKTRGQQVTLRCSSQSGHNTVSWYQQALGQGPQFIFQYYREEENGRGNFPPRFSGLQFPNYSSELNVNALELDDSALYLCASSPLPRYNEQFFGPGTRLTVL.

CDR3 sequence reads: CASSVGSSGQGAQYF. The CDR3 coding sequence is TGTGCCAGCAGCGTAGGGTCTAGCGGTCAAGGGGCCCAGTACTTC. This sequence joins TRBV9 and TRBJ2-5; the match to TRBD2 covers 7 bases. CDR1 SGDLS and CDR2 YYNGEE come from the germline V gene. Germline trimming cut 0 bases from V and 9 bases from J; bases unmatched to any gene: 11. The CDR3 is made up of 15 amino acids.

V is TRBV6-1 and J is TRBJ1-5; tentative D call: TRBD1 (6 bases). Germline CDR1 MNHNS, CDR2 SASEGT. This CDR3 is built from 17 residues. V shed 2 bases and J shed 3 bases, with 17 bases lying between them. The CDR3 is CASSERGLGTLNQPQHF. The CDR3 nucleotides are TGTGCCAGCAGTGAAAGGGGATTGGGGACACTCAATCAGCCCCAGCATTTT.